Sequencing of this T cell receptor (beta chain) was carried out in a study of response to subunit inactivated influenza vaccine (dated by TCRdb to the late 2010s). Looking at the study overall: The study used deep quantitative T cell receptor repertoire profiling to track responses to a trivalent subunit inactivated influenza vaccine. On the study overall, not on this receptor specifically: The authors proposed that each seasonal influenza vaccination may bring in only a limited number of new T cells.

CDR1 is given as SGHRS and CDR2 as YFSETQ, both from the germline V gene. The CDR3 starts with the cysteine, ends with the phenylalanine, and has 15 residues. Of all the DNA, just the CDR3 is kept, 45 bases in frame from base 1. The junction shows trimming of 0 bases on V and 8 bases on J, and the gene matches do not reach 6 bases of it. Receptor amplification or capture employed RT-PCR. Sequenced using an Illumina HiSeq 2500. TCRdb reworked the public reads: Q25 trimming with fastp, MiXCR clone assembly, productive beta chains retained. CDR3 protein duplicates are merged, each entry listing the most common genes and DNA. This sample holds around 490,000 distinct CDR3 sequences; less than 10% were observed only once. 10% to 15% of the sample comes from the top ten. Regarding this clonotype: Its recognized antigen is unknown. No much larger clone is present one base from it, and per-base qualities are unavailable.

The sequence derives from a man between 50 and 75 years old who received an inactivated influenza vaccine. Donor details come from another sample of the same person, matched by shared clones. This sample comprised PBMCs from blood, obtained less than 25 months after vaccination. Rearrangement joined TRBV5-1 to TRBJ1-2, with 11 bases in between that match TRBD1. CDR3 sequence: CASSLEGQGAAGYTF. The base sequence is TGCGCCAGCAGCTTGGAAGGACAGGGGGCGGCGGGCTACACCTTC.